The T cell receptor beta chain described here comes from a study of PD-1 blockade in classical Hodgkin lymphoma. Study results and limitations: Newly diagnosed patients had diversity similar to the baseline diversity of complete responders. Unlike CD8+ TCR diversity, which did not rise significantly by C4D1, CD4+ TCR diversity did. When nivolumab was started under 1 year after ASCT, patients were excluded.

There was relapse after autologous stem cell transplantation in every patient, and there was variation in brentuximab vedotin exposure. Regarding this clone: As yet, its antigen is unknown.

The CDR3 extends over 14 amino acids. The germline V gene has CDR1 SGDLS and CDR2 YYNGEE. The germline V and J ends were trimmed by 0 bases and 9 bases, with 13 bases remaining between them. Generated by immunoSEQ multiplex PCR, the TCRdb table keeps only in-frame clones and is missing some. The table includes around 36,000 clones, approximately 87% detected once. The chain joins TRBV9 to TRBJ2-1, with D hard to call. Sample: peripheral blood mononuclear cells (PBMCs), taken at baseline. The sequence came from a human donor with classical Hodgkin lymphoma. The DNA for the CDR3 is TGTGCCAGCAGCGTAGGCGGCATAGCCGTTGAGCAGTTCTTC. Translating it yields CASSVGGIAVEQFF. The variable domain in full, with the rest retrieved from reference TRBV9 and TRBJ2-1, is DSGVTQTPKHLITATGQRVTLRCSPRSGDLSVYWYQQSLDQGLQFLIQYYNGEERAKGNILERFSAQQFPDLHSELNLSSLELGDSALYFCASSVGGIAVEQFFGPGTRLTVL.